Listed here are 15 T cell receptor beta chains from one sample, sequenced in a study of blood T cell repertoires in COVID-19. The table came from immunoSEQ multiplex PCR; TCRdb's copy has only in-frame clones and leaves some out. This table has around 300,000 clones, 75% to 90% appearing once. Sequencing used peripheral blood. These receptors came from a woman aged 70-85 years with COVID-19, enrolled during active disease.

Only one count was recorded for this clone. This sequence joins TRBV6-5 and TRBJ2-3, with D maybe TRBD2 (7 bases). The CDR3 contains 15 residues. The germline gives CDR1 MNHEY, CDR2 SVGAGI. With 4 bases removed from V and 5 bases from J, the gap between germline ends came to 16 bases. CDR3 DNA: TGTGCCAGCAGTTCGCCCTTGAGGGGGGGAGATACGCAGTATTTT. Translating it yields CASSSPLRGGDTQYF.

The rearrangement joins TRBV4-2 to TRBJ2-3, with TRBD2 matching over 8 bases. Per the germline V gene, CDR1 is LGHNA and CDR2 is YNFKEQ. With 0 bases clipped from V and 0 bases from J, the junction kept 11 bases outside the gene matches. The CDR3 is 19 residues long. The CDR3 bases are TGTGCCAGCAGCCAAGATGAGCGGGGGCCCTTCCGTAGCACAGATACGCAGTATTTT. This gives the protein CASSQDERGPFRSTDTQYF.

V is TRBV29-1 and J is TRBJ1-4, with TRBD1 as a possible D gene (5 bases). CDR3 length: 14 residues. The V gene lost 2 bases and the J gene lost 2 bases, with 9 bases spanning the gap. Germline-derived CDR1 and CDR2 are SQVTM and ANQGSEA. The CDR3 coding sequence is TGCAGCGTTGAAAGGCAGGGTACTAATGAAAAACTGTTTTTT. It codes for CSVERQGTNEKLFF.

The J gene is TRBJ2-1, the V gene TRBV29-1; 10 bases map to TRBD1. There are 13 residues in the CDR3. Germline trimming cut 3 bases from V and 6 bases from J; bases unmatched to any gene: 2. Germline V gene lookup returns CDR1 SQVTM and CDR2 ANQGSEA. DNA for the CDR3: TGCAGCGTTGAGGGACAGGGGAGCAATGAGCAGTTCTTC. It is translated as CSVEGQGSNEQFF.

The CDR3: CASSSGVNQPQHF. CDR3 in DNA: TGTGCCAGCAGTTCCGGAGTCAATCAGCCCCAGCATTTT. The chain joins TRBV28 to TRBJ1-5, with unresolved D. The CDR3 spans 13 residues. The germline V gene encodes CDR1 MDHEN and CDR2 SYDVKM. The V end lost 4 bases, the J end lost 3 bases, and 7 bases lay between the germline ends.

The V call is TRBV7-2, the J call TRBJ1-3, with a tentative D call TRBD1 (6 bases). The V end was cut by 5 bases, the J end by 5 bases, with 19 bases between. Germline CDR1 is SGHTA and CDR2 is FQGNSA. The CDR3 is made up of 16 amino acids. DNA of the CDR3: TGTGCCAGCAGCCCTGAAGAACAGGGCTTCCGAAACACCATATATTTT. As protein: CASSPEEQGFRNTIYF.

V and J are TRBV21-1 and TRBJ2-5; TRBD1, the table's D call, lacks a check against the DNA. TRBV21-1 is a listed pseudogene. CDR3 length equals 18 residues. The CDR3 sequence is CASSKLGGQGRRRETQYF. The CDR3 nucleotides read TGTGCCAGCAGCAAATTGGGGGGACAGGGGCGAAGGCGAGAGACCCAGTACTTC.

The chain has TRBV19 and TRBJ1-4; TRBD1 might be the D (5 bases). V was cut by 5 bases and J by 8 bases, with 18 bases left in between. CDR3 length: 15 residues. Germline V gives CDR1 LNHDA, CDR2 SQIVND (reference sequence). The CDR3 DNA reads as TGTGCCAGTAGTCTTCAGGCGGGGGGAGGCGAAAAACTGTTTTTT. It yields the protein CASSLQAGGGEKLFF.

This chain joins TRBV28 and TRBJ2-7; 7 positions match TRBD1. Germline V gene sequence: CDR1 MDHEN, CDR2 SYDVKM. The CDR3 is 14 amino acids. The junction had 10 bases not matched to a gene; V was cut back by 6 bases and J by 5 bases. The CDR3 region is CASRLTGVLNEQYF. The DNA for the CDR3 is TGTGCCAGCAGACTTACAGGGGTACTGAACGAGCAGTACTTC.

This chain joins TRBV7-2 and TRBJ1-5, with a weak D call TRBD1 (5 bases). Trimming removed 4 bases at V and 2 bases at J, with 9 bases between. The CDR3 is 14 residues long. The V gene's germline CDR1 is SGHTA and CDR2 FQGNSA. This CDR3 reads CASSSQGGNQPQHF. The DNA of the CDR3 is TGTGCCAGCAGCTCCCAGGGCGGCAATCAGCCCCAGCATTTT.

V is TRBV11-2 and J is TRBJ2-7; tentatively, D is TRBD1 (5 bases). This CDR3 region has 15 residues. The V end lost 7 bases, the J end lost 3 bases, and 19 bases lay between the germline ends. The V gene's germline CDR1 is SGHAT and CDR2 FQNNGV. CDR3 protein: CASKGIRTKLYEQYF. The CDR3 coding sequence is TGTGCCAGCAAAGGAATTAGGACAAAACTCTACGAGCAGTACTTC.

This chain links TRBV2 with TRBJ2-1, with 8 bases fitting TRBD2. The CDR3 is made up of 13 amino acids. V gave up 0 bases and J gave up 10 bases; unmatched junction bases: 2. CDR1 and CDR2 (germline): SNHLY, FYNNEI. The CDR3 sequence: CASSEAGGGEQFF. The CDR3 DNA follows: TGTGCCAGCAGTGAAGCTGGCGGGGGGGAGCAGTTCTTC.

This chain connects TRBV10-3 to TRBJ2-7; 9 bases fit TRBD2. Trimming removed 2 bases from V and 6 bases from J; junction bases left unmatched: 2. This CDR3 is built from 13 residues. Germline-derived CDR1 and CDR2 are ENHRY and SYGVKD. Written as DNA, the CDR3 is TGTGCCATCAGTGAGGGCGGGGGGGCCGAGCAGTACTTC. It encodes CAISEGGGAEQYF.

V is TRBV7-2 and J is TRBJ2-7, with 9 positions matching TRBD1. CDR1 is SGHTA, CDR2 FQGNSA, per germline. The CDR3 contains 14 residues. J gave up 5 bases and V 2 bases, and 4 bases lay outside the gene matches. The CDR3 loop is CASSLNRGLDEQYF. CDR3 in DNA: TGTGCCAGCAGCTTAAACAGGGGGCTCGACGAGCAGTACTTC.

V gene TRBV10-3 combines with J gene TRBJ1-2, with D unclear. V lost 5 bases and J 2 bases, leaving 9 bases between the germline ends. The CDR3 sequence is 13 residues long. Germline CDR1 and CDR2: ENHRY and SYGVKD. CDR3 residues: CAISTDGNYGYTF. The CDR3 DNA sequence: TGTGCCATCAGTACCGACGGGAACTATGGCTACACCTTC.